The next 22 T cell receptor beta chains were all read from a single sample in a study of blood T cell repertoires in COVID-19. Method: immunoSEQ multiplex PCR; TCRdb's copy keeps in-frame clones and lacks some. The sample records about 200,000 clones, approximately 85% being singletons. Material: PBMCs or T cells enriched from blood (not recorded which). The receptors here all came from a man aged 35 to 55 with acute COVID-19.

The CDR3 reads CASRPGNQPQHF. In DNA, the CDR3 is TGTGCCAGCAGGCCAGGGAATCAGCCCCAGCATTTT. The chain uses TRBV28 and TRBJ1-5; D possibly corresponds to TRBD1 (5 bases). Looked up from germline, CDR1 is MDHEN and CDR2 is SYDVKM. V lost 6 bases to trimming and J lost 4 bases, with 7 bases between them. The CDR3 is 12 amino acids.

This rearrangement joins TRBV3-1 (or the pseudogene TRBV3-2) to TRBJ2-3, with TRBD2 as a possible D gene (6 bases). The CDR3 spans 15 residues. The V end was cut by 4 bases, the J end by 2 bases, with 13 bases between. Germline CDR1 and CDR2: LGHDT and YNNKEL (reference sequence). The CDR3 DNA reads TGTGCCAGCAGCCGCGCAGCGGGTACCACAGATACGCAGTATTTT. This codes for CASSRAAGTTDTQYF.

The sample holds a few counts of this clone. The chain has TRBV18 and TRBJ2-2; TRBD1 is a possible D gene (5 bases). Germline V gene data show CDR1 as KGHSH and CDR2 as LQKENI. This CDR3 comprises 14 residues. V lost 1 base and J 3 bases, leaving 6 bases between the germline ends. DNA of the CDR3: TGTGCCAGCTCACCACGACAGCACACCGGGGAGCTGTTTTTT. Encoded protein: CASSPRQHTGELFF.

The chain recombines TRBV10-3 with TRBJ1-1; D is possibly TRBD1 (6 bases). Germline CDR1 reads ENHRY; CDR2 reads SYGVKD. The length of the CDR3 is 14 residues. Trimming removed 5 bases at V and 1 base at J, with 11 bases between. The CDR3 reads CAISLGGSNTEAFF. The CDR3 DNA is TGTGCCATCAGTTTAGGGGGTTCGAACACTGAAGCTTTCTTT.

The chain recombines TRBV27 with TRBJ2-3; the match to TRBD2 covers 15 bases. J was trimmed by 4 bases and V by 3 bases; bases with no gene match: 5. The CDR3 contains 17 residues. Germline V gene lookup returns CDR1 MNHEY and CDR2 SMNVEV (reference sequence). CDR3 DNA sequence: TGTGCCAGCAGTTTCCGGACTAGCGGGAGGGCCGCAGATACGCAGTATTTT. It translates to CASSFRTSGRAADTQYF.

The genes are TRBV6-2 or TRBV6-3 and TRBJ2-2; maybe TRBD1 (6 bases). Germline CDR1 and CDR2: MNHEY and SVGEGT. The CDR3 sequence is 17 residues long. V lost 0 bases to trimming and J lost 8 bases, with 19 bases between them. CDR3 sequence: CASSYSIWSGEWGELFF. CDR3 sequence (DNA): TGTGCCAGCAGTTACTCGATCTGGTCAGGGGAATGGGGGGAGCTGTTTTTT.

The rearrangement joins TRBV9 to TRBJ2-5; TRBD1 matches 8 bases. The CDR3 runs to 15 residues. Trimming removed 0 bases from V and 1 base from J; junction bases left unmatched: 2. Germline assignment: CDR1 SGDLS and CDR2 YYNGEE. DNA of the CDR3: TGTGCCAGCAGCGTAGACGGGACAGGCCAAGAGACCCAGTACTTC. Amino acids: CASSVDGTGQETQYF.

The chain carries TRBV4-1 and TRBJ1-6, with 7 bases lining up with TRBD1. The CDR3 totals 19 residues. V was clipped by 5 bases and J by 6 bases; unmatched bases: 19. The germline CDR1 and CDR2 sequences are MGHRA and YSYEKL. Written as DNA, the CDR3 is TGCGCCAGCAGCTTCCGGGTGCCAGGGGGTGGATATGGTAATTCACCCCTCCACTTT. Translating gives CASSFRVPGGGYGNSPLHF.

CDR3 residues: CASSPPGLDAGELFF. The CDR3, as DNA: TGTGCCAGCTCACCTCCGGGACTAGACGCCGGGGAGCTGTTTTTT. The chain employs TRBV18 and TRBJ2-2; 8 bases fit TRBD2. The germline gives CDR1 KGHSH, CDR2 LQKENI. The CDR3 is 15 amino acids. Trimming removed 3 bases from V and 6 bases from J; junction bases left unmatched: 6.

This clone turned up a few times. The chain has TRBV19 and TRBJ2-7; TRBD2 is a possible D gene (5 bases). This CDR3 spans 13 amino acids. Germline V gene lookup returns CDR1 LNHDA and CDR2 SQIVND (reference sequence). V was cut by 9 bases and J by 7 bases, with 19 bases left in between. The CDR3 is CASRSRRSWEQYF. The CDR3 region has the DNA TGTGCCAGCCGGTCCCGGAGGTCGTGGGAGCAGTACTTC.

This clone showed up just once. This chain links TRBV29-1 with TRBJ2-1, with TRBD2 identical over 8 bases. Trimming took 7 bases from V and 1 from J; bases not matched to a gene: 12. Germline V gives CDR1 SQVTM, CDR2 ANQGSEA. The CDR3 contains 16 residues. CDR3 protein: CSATRSGGSSYNEQFF. The CDR3 DNA is TGCAGCGCCACCCGCAGCGGGGGCTCTTCCTACAATGAGCAGTTCTTC.

The rearrangement uses TRBV9 and TRBJ2-3, with 8 bases fitting TRBD2. Germline V gene lookup returns CDR1 SGDLS and CDR2 YYNGEE. There are 15 residues in the CDR3. Losses at the gene ends were 5 bases for V and 0 bases for J; bases not matched to a gene: 5. In DNA, the CDR3 is TGTGCCAGCAGTATAGCGGGACCCAGCACAGATACGCAGTATTTT. Translated: CASSIAGPSTDTQYF.

The rearrangement joins TRBV24-1 to TRBJ2-1, with D perhaps matching TRBD2 (5 bases). The V end lost 3 bases, the J end lost 10 bases, and 18 bases lay between the germline ends. The CDR3 runs 15 residues. CDR1 KGHDR and CDR2 SFDVKD come from the germline V gene. CDR3 sequence: CATSDPYAGGPEQFF. The CDR3 nucleotides read TGTGCCACCAGTGATCCGTACGCGGGTGGGCCGGAGCAGTTCTTC.

The V and J genes are TRBV28 and TRBJ2-2; 7 bases line up with TRBD1. Germline V CDR1 and CDR2: MDHEN, SYDVKM. The V and J ends lost 6 bases and 0 bases, in that order; junction bases with no gene match: 1. This CDR3 region has 14 residues. The CDR3 DNA is TGTGCCAGCAGGGGGACAGCGAACACCGGGGAGCTGTTTTTT. This codes for CASRGTANTGELFF.

This clone was detected once. The chain uses TRBV13 and TRBJ1-5, with a weak D call TRBD1 (6 bases). V shed 0 bases and J shed 5 bases, with 14 bases lying between them. Germline V gene data show CDR1 as PRHDT and CDR2 as FYEKMQ (reference sequence). CDR3 length: 16 amino acids. The CDR3 protein is CASSLGRGQLDQPQHF. In DNA, the CDR3 is TGTGCCAGCAGCTTAGGTAGGGGACAACTGGATCAGCCCCAGCATTTT.

This clone has a handful of counts. V usage is TRBV21-1 and J usage is TRBJ1-5. TRBV21-1 is deemed a pseudogene. The CDR3 runs 18 residues. Here the CDR3 reads CASSKGCAGCLINQPQHF. CDR3 sequence (DNA): TGTGCCAGCAGCAAAGGTTGTGCGGGGTGCCTAATAAATCAGCCCCAGCATTTT.

V is TRBV29-1 and J is TRBJ2-3; 10 bases are a match to TRBD2. V lost 2 bases and J lost 5; bases outside the gene matches: 10. Germline V gene sequence: CDR1 SQVTM, CDR2 ANQGSEA. The CDR3 length is 16 residues. The CDR3 protein is CSVESGLAGARDTQYF. The CDR3 nucleotides are TGCAGCGTTGAAAGTGGGCTAGCGGGAGCTCGAGATACGCAGTATTTT.

The J gene is TRBJ1-1, the V gene TRBV28; 7 bases match TRBD1. The trim removed 6 bases at V and 4 bases at J, leaving 5 bases unmatched. CDR3 length equals 13 residues. Germline CDR1 reads MDHEN; CDR2 reads SYDVKM. The CDR3 nucleotides are TGTGCCAGCAGCCAAGGGACAGTCACTGAAGCTTTCTTT. This encodes CASSQGTVTEAFF.

This chain connects TRBV19 to TRBJ2-7; tentatively, D is TRBD1 (6 bases). The CDR3 has 18 residues. V gave up 7 bases and J gave up 2 bases, with 27 bases separating them. The germline V gene encodes CDR1 LNHDA and CDR2 SQIVND (reference sequence). CDR3: CASTWGTSPRVPPYEQYF. CDR3 nucleotide sequence: TGTGCCAGTACCTGGGGGACATCACCCCGGGTTCCCCCCTACGAGCAGTACTTC.

The gene calls are TRBV15 and TRBJ1-4; D possibly corresponds to TRBD1 (5 bases). Germline-derived CDR1 and CDR2 are LNHNV and YYDKDF (reference sequence). The CDR3 runs to 16 residues. Trimming took off 0 bases at V and 7 bases at J, with 15 bases between the two ends. The CDR3 region is CATSRDPQGGSEKLFF. The CDR3 nucleotides are TGTGCCACCAGCAGAGATCCCCAGGGCGGTAGTGAAAAACTGTTTTTT.

The chain carries TRBV27 and TRBJ1-5; TRBD1 is a possible D gene (6 bases). Per the germline V gene, CDR1 is MNHEY and CDR2 is SMNVEV (reference sequence). CDR3 length: 16 residues. V gave up 5 bases and J gave up 5 bases, with 19 bases separating them. CDR3 in DNA: TGTGCCAGCAGTCCCTCCCTCCGGGGGGCCTATCAGCCCCAGCATTTT. Residues: CASSPSLRGAYQPQHF.

The gene calls are TRBV11-2 and TRBJ1-2; D is perhaps TRBD1 (5 bases). The V and J ends lost 3 bases and 8 bases respectively, with 10 bases between them. The CDR3 runs to 12 residues. CDR1 is SGHAT and CDR2 is FQNNGV in the germline V gene. The CDR3 reads CASSFLGRGYTF. Here the CDR3 DNA reads TGTGCCAGCAGCTTTCTGGGGCGGGGCTACACCTTC. The full variable domain, rest sourced from reference TRBV11-2 and TRBJ1-2, is EAGVAQSPRYKIIEKRQSVAFWCNPISGHATLYWYQQILGQGPKLLIQFQNNGVVDDSQLPKDRFSAERLKGVDSTLKIQPAKLEDSAVYLCASSFLGRGYTFGSGTRLTVV.